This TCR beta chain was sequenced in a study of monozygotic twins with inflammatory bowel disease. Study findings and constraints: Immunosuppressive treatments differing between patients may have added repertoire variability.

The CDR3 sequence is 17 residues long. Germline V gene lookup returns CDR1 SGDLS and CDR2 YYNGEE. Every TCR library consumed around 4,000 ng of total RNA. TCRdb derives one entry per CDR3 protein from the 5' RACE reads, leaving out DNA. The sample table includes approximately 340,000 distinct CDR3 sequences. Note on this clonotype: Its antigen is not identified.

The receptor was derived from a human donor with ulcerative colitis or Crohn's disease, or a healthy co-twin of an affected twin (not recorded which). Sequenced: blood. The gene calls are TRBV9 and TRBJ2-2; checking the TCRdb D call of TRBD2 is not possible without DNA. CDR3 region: CASSGGVWTSGTGELFF.